These T cell receptor beta chains were read from a single sample in a study of metastatic and nonmetastatic thyroid tumors. TCRdb re-called the PCR reads through MiXCR. The sample records more than 10,000 clones, around 25% being singletons. The sequencing input was adjacent normal tissue. The receptor source for this set is a male donor with papillary thyroid cancer or a benign thyroid nodule (not recorded which). Some clones in this sample may be carry-over from other donors' samples. Both conserved end residues are part of each CDR3. A D gene is named only where the DNA matches it firmly. The size field is filled for only some rows; it gives once, few, many or a size class.

size | D | J | V | CDR3 | DNA
. | TRBD1 | TRBJ1-4 | TRBV28 | CASSLGQGYNEKLFF | TGTGCCAGCAGCCTGGGACAGGGCTATAATGAAAAACTGTTTTTT
. | . | TRBJ2-1 | TRBV25-1 | CASSEERVVRREQFF | TGTGCCAGCAGTGAAGAGCGGGTGGTCCGTCGAGAGCAGTTCTTC
. | TRBD2 | TRBJ2-7 | TRBV20-1 | CSATNGTSGRAVNEQYF | TGCAGTGCTACCAACGGGACTAGCGGGAGGGCCGTTAACGAGCAGTACTTC
few | . | TRBJ1-2 | TRBV5-1 | CASSLSASNYGYTF | TGCGCCAGCAGTTTGTCGGCCTCTAACTATGGCTACACCTTC
many | . | TRBJ2-2 | TRBV11-3 | CASRRDVNTGELFF | TGTGCCAGCAGACGGGACGTCAACACCGGGGAGCTGTTTTTT
. | TRBD2 | TRBJ2-3 | TRBV20-1 | CSARDVLAGETDTQYF | TGCAGTGCTAGAGATGTTCTAGCGGGAGAGACAGATACGCAGTATTTT
few | TRBD2 | TRBJ2-2 | TRBV27 | CASSSWTSGPANTGELFF | TGTGCCAGCAGTTCCTGGACTAGCGGTCCCGCGAACACCGGGGAGCTGTTTTTT
medium-sized | TRBD2 | TRBJ2-7 | TRBV18 | CASGLAGGPIEQYF | TGTGCCAGCGGACTAGCGGGAGGGCCTATTGAGCAGTACTTC
. | TRBD2 | TRBJ2-3 | TRBV13 | CASSLIVPGLAGGDTQYF | TGTGCCAGCAGCTTGATAGTTCCGGGACTAGCGGGGGGAGATACGCAGTATTTT
few | . | TRBJ2-3 | TRBV5-8 | CASSLAWGTDTQYF | TGTGCCAGCAGCTTGGCCTGGGGAACAGATACGCAGTATTTT
. | TRBD1 | TRBJ1-2 | TRBV7-9 | CASSQRQGLNGYTF | TGTGCCAGCAGCCAAAGACAGGGACTTAATGGCTACACCTTC